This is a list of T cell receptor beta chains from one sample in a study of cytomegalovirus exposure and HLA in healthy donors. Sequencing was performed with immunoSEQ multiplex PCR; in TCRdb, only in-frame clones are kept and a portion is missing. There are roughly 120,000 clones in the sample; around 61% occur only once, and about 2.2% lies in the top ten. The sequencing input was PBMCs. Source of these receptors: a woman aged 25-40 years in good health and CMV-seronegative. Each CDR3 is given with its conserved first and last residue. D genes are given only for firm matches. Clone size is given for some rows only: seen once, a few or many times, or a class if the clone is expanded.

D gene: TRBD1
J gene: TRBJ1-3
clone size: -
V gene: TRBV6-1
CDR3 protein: CASSEGPTGLSGNTIYF
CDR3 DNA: TGTGCCAGCAGTGAAGGTCCGACAGGGCTCTCTGGAAACACCATATATTTT

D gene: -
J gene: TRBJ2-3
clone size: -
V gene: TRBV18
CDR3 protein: CASSPPPPGTDTQYF
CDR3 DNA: TGTGCCAGCTCACCACCTCCTCCGGGCACAGATACGCAGTATTTT

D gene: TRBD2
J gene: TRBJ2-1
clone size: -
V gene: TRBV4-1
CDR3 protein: CASSQGLAEKRTYNEQFF
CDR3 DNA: TGCGCCAGCAGCCAGGGACTAGCGGAGAAAAGAACCTACAATGAGCAGTTCTTC

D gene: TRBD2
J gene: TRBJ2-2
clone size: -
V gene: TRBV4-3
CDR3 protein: CASSQGTSGNTGELFF
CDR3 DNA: TGCGCCAGCAGCCAAGGGACTAGCGGGAACACCGGGGAGCTGTTTTTT

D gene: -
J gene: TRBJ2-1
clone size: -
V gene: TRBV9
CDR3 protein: CASSGGLPSYNEQFF
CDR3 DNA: TGTGCCAGCAGCGGTGGACTACCCTCGTACAATGAGCAGTTCTTC

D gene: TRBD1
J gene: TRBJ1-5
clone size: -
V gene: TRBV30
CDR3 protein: CAGGTGPNQPQHF
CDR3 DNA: TGTGCCGGGGGGACAGGGCCCAATCAGCCCCAGCATTTT

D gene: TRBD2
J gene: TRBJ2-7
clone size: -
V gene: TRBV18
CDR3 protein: CASSSTPGLPTYEQYF
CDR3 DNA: TGTGCCAGCTCATCGACTCCGGGACTACCTACCTACGAGCAGTACTTC

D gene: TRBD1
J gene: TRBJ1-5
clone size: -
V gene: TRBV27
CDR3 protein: CASRQGQDNNQPQHF
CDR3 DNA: TGTGCCAGCCGCCAGGGACAGGATAATAATCAGCCCCAGCATTTT

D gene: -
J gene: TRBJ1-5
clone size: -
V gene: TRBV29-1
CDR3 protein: CSVEVTGGPQHF
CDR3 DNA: TGCAGCGTTGAAGTCACCGGGGGGCCCCAGCATTTT

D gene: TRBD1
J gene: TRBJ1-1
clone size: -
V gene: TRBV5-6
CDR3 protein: CASSYRTGGENTEAFF
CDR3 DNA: TGTGCCAGCAGCTATCGGACAGGGGGCGAGAACACTGAAGCTTTCTTT

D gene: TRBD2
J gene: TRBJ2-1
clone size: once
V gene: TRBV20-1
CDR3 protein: CSASKREGQFF
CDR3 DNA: TGCAGTGCTAGCAAGCGGGAGGGCCAGTTCTTC

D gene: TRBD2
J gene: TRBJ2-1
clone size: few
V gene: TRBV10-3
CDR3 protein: CAIGLAGNEQFF
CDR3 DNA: TGTGCCATAGGACTAGCGGGAAATGAGCAGTTCTTC

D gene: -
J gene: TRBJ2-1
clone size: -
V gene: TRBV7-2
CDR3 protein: CASSSRDYNEQFF
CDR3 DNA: TGTGCCAGCAGCTCCCGGGATTACAATGAGCAGTTCTTC

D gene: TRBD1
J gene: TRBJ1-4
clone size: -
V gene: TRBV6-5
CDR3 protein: CASGQGAHSEKLFF
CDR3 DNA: TGTGCCAGCGGACAGGGGGCCCACAGTGAAAAACTGTTTTTT

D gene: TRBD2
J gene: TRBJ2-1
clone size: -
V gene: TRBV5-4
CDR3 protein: CASSSTSGWQFF
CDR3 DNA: TGTGCCAGCAGCTCAACTAGCGGGTGGCAGTTCTTC

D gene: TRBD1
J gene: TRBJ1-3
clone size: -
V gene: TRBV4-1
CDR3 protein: CASSPGTGPNTIYF
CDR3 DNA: TGCGCCAGCAGCCCCGGGACAGGCCCTAACACCATATATTTT

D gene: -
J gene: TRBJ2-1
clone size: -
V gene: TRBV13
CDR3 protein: CASSLEGRSSYNEQFF
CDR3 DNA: TGTGCCAGCAGCTTAGAGGGGCGAAGCTCCTACAATGAGCAGTTCTTC

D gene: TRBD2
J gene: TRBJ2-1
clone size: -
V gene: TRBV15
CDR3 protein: CATSRRLAGDNEQFF
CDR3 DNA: TGTGCCACCAGCAGGCGACTAGCGGGAGACAATGAGCAGTTCTTC

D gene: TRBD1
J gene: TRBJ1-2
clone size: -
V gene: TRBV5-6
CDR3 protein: CASSLGQGGGYTF
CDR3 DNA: TGTGCCAGCAGCTTGGGACAGGGGGGCGGCTACACCTTC

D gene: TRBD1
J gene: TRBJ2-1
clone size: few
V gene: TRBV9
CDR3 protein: CASSLQGTVSYNEQFF
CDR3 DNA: TGTGCCAGCAGCCTCCAAGGGACAGTCTCCTACAATGAGCAGTTCTTC

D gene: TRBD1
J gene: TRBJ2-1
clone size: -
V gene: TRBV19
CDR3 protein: CASSTIRQGYNEQFF
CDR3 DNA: TGTGCCAGTAGTACAATTAGACAGGGCTACAATGAGCAGTTCTTC

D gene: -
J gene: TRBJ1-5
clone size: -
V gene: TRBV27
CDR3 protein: CASSLIGGQPQHF
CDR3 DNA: TGTGCCAGCAGTCTCATCGGGGGTCAGCCCCAGCATTTT

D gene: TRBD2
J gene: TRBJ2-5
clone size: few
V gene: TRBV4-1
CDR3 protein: CASSQGLADPQETQYF
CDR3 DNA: TGCGCCAGCAGCCAAGGACTAGCGGATCCTCAAGAGACCCAGTACTTC

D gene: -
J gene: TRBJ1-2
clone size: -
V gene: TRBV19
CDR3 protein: CASSIIPPGKSGYTF
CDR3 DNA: TGTGCCAGTAGTATTATCCCCCCAGGGAAGAGTGGCTACACCTTC

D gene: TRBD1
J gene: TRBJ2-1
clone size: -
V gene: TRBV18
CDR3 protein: CASSLGTVENEQFF
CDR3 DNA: TGTGCCAGCTCACTTGGGACAGTGGAAAATGAGCAGTTCTTC

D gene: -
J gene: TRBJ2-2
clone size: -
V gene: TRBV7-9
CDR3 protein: CASSLSGREWYTGELFF
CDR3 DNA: TGTGCCAGCAGCTTATCAGGTCGGGAGTGGTACACCGGGGAGCTGTTTTTT

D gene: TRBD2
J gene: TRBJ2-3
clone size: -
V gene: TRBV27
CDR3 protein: CASSPLAGGPNTQYF
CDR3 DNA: TGTGCCAGCAGCCCCCTAGCGGGAGGGCCCAATACGCAGTATTTT

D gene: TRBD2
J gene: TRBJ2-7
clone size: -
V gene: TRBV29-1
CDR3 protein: CSVAASGRASSYEQYF
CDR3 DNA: TGCAGCGTTGCTGCTAGCGGGAGGGCCTCGAGCTACGAGCAGTACTTC

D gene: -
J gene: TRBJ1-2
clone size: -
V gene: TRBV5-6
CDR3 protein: CASSLDTTGYYGYTF
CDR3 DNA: TGTGCCAGCAGCTTGGACACTACAGGGTACTATGGCTACACCTTC